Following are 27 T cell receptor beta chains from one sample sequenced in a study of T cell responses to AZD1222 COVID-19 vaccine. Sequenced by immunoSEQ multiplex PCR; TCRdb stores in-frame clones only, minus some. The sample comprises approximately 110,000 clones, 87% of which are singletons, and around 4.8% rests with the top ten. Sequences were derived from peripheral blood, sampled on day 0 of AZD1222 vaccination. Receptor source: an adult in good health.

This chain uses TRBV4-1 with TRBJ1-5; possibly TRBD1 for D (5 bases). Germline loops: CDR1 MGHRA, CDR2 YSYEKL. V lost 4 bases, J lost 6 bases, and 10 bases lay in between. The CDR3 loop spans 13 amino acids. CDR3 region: CASSPGLGQPQHF. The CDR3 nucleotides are TGCGCCAGCAGCCCAGGGTTGGGTCAGCCCCAGCATTTT.

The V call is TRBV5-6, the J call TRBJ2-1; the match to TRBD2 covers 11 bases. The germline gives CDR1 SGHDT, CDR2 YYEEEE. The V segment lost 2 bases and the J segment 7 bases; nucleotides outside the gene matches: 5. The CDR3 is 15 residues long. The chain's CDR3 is CASSLTTSGDNEQFF. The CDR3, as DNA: TGTGCCAGCAGCTTAACGACTAGCGGGGATAATGAGCAGTTCTTC.

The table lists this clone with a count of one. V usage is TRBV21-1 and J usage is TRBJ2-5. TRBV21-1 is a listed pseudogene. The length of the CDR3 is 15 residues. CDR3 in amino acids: CASSKEESGEETQYF. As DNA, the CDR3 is TGTGCCAGCAGCAAAGAGGAGTCAGGTGAAGAGACCCAGTACTTC.

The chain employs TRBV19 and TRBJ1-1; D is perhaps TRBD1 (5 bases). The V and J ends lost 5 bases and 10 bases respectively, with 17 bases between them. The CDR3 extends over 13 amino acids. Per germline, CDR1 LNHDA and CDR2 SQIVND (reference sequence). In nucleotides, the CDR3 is TGTGCCAGTAGTGCGGGACGGGGGTTCGGAGCTTTCTTT. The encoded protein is CASSAGRGFGAFF.

CDR3 nucleotides: TGTGCCAGCAGCTCGGGCGCTTCGTGGGACCGGAGCGCTGAAGCTTTCTTT. Its protein product is CASSSGASWDRSAEAFF. V usage is TRBV5-4 and J usage is TRBJ1-1, with a weak D call TRBD1 (5 bases). With 3 bases removed from V and 6 bases from J, the gap between germline ends came to 24 bases. CDR1 SGHNT and CDR2 YYREEE come from the germline V gene (reference sequence). This CDR3 spans 17 amino acids.

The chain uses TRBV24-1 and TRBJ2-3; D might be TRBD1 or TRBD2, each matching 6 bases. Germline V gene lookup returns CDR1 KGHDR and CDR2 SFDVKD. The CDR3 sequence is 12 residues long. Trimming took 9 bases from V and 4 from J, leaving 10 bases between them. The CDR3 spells CATGGRADTQYF. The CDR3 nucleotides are TGTGCCACCGGGGGGCGAGCAGATACGCAGTATTTT.

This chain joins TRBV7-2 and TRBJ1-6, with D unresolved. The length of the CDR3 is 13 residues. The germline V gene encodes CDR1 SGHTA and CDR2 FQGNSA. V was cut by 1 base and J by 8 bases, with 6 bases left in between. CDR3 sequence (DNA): TGTGCCAGCAGCTTAGTCATGGATTCACCCCTCCACTTT. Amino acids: CASSLVMDSPLHF.

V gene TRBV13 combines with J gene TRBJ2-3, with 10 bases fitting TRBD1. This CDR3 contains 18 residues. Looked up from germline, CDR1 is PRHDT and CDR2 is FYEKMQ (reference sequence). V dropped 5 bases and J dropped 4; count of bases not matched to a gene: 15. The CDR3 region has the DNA TGTGCCAGCAGCGAACGGACCGGGACAGGGGATATGCCAGATACGCAGTATTTT. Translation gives CASSERTGTGDMPDTQYF.

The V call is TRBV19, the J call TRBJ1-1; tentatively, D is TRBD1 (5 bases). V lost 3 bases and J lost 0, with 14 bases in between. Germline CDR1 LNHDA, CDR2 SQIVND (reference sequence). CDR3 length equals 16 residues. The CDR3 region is CASSIRQGSLNTEAFF. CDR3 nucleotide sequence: TGTGCCAGTAGTATCCGCCAGGGCTCCTTGAACACTGAAGCTTTCTTT. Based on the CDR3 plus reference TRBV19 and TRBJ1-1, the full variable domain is DGGITQSPKYLFRKEGQNVTLSCEQNLNHDAMYWYRQDPGQGLRLIYYSQIVNDFQKGDIAEGYSVSREKKESFPLTVTSAQKNPTAFYLCASSIRQGSLNTEAFFGQGTRLTVV.

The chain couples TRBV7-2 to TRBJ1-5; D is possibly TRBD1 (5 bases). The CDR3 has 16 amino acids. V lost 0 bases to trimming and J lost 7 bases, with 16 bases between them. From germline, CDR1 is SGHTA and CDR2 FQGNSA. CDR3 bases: TGTGCCAGCAGCTTAGCGGGGCAGGCTCTCAGACAGCCCCAGCATTTT. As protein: CASSLAGQALRQPQHF.

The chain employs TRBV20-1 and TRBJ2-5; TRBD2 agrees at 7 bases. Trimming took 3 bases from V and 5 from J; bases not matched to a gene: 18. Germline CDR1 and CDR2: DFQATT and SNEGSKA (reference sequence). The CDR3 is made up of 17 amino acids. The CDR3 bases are TGCAGTGCTAGTTATGGGGAGGGTTGGAGTACGCGGGAGACCCAGTACTTC. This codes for CSASYGEGWSTRETQYF.

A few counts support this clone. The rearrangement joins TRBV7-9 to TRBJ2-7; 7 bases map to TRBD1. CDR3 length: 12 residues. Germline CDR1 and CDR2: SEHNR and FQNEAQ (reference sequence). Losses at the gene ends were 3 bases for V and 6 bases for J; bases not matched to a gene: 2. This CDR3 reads CASSLTGFEQYF. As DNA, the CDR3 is TGTGCCAGCAGCTTGACAGGGTTCGAGCAGTACTTC.

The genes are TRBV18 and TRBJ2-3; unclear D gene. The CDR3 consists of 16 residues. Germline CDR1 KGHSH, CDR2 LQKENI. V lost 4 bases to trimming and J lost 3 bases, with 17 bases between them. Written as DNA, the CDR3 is TGTGCCAGCTCACTTCCCCCCCTGGGAAGAACAGATACGCAGTATTTT. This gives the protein CASSLPPLGRTDTQYF.

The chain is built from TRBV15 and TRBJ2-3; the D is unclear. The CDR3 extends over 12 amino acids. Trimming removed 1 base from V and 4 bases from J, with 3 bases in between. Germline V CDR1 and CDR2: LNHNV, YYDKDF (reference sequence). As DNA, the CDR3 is TGTGCCACCAGCAGAGGGGCAGATACGCAGTATTTT. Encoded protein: CATSRGADTQYF.

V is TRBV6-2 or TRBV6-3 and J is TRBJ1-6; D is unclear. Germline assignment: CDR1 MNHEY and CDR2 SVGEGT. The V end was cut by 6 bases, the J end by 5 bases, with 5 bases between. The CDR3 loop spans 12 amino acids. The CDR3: CASRPNNSPLHF. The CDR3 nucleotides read TGTGCCAGCAGACCTAATAATTCACCCCTCCACTTT.

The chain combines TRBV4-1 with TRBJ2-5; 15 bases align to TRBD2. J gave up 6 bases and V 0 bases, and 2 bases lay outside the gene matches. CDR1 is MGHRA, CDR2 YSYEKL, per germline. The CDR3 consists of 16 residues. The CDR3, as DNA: TGCGCCAGCAGCCAAGAGGGACTAGCGGGGGGACAGACCCAGTACTTC. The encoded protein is CASSQEGLAGGQTQYF.

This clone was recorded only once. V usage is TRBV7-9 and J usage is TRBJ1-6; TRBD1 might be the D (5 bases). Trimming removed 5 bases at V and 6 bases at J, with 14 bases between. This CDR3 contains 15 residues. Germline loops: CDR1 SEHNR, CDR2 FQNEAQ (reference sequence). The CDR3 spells CASSVVGRGNSPLHF. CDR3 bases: TGTGCCAGCAGCGTCGTGGGACGCGGTAATTCACCCCTCCACTTT.

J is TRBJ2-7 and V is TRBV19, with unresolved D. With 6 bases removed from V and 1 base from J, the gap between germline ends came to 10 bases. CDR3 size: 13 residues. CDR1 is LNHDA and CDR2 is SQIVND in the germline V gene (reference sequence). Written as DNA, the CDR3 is TGTGCCAGTAGCTCCGGGCCTTCCTACGAGCAGTACTTC. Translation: CASSSGPSYEQYF.

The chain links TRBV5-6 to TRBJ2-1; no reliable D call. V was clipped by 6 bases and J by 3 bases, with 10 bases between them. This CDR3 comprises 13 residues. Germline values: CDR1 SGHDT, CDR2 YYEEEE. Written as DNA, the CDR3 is TGTGCCAGCAAGGGATCCCTCTACAATGAGCAGTTCTTC. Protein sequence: CASKGSLYNEQFF. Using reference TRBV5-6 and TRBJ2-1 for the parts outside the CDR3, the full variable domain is DAGVTQSPTHLIKTRGQQVTLRCSPKSGHDTVSWYQQALGQGPQFIFQYYEEEERQRGNFPDRFSGHQFPNYSSELNVNALLLGDSALYLCASKGSLYNEQFFGPGTRLTVL.

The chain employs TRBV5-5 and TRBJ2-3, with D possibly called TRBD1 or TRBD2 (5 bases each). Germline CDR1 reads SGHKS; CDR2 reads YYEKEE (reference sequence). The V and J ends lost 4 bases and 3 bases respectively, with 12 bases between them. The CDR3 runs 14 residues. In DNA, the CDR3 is TGTGCCAGCAGCCCCCTGAGGGGTACAGATACGCAGTATTTT. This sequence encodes CASSPLRGTDTQYF.

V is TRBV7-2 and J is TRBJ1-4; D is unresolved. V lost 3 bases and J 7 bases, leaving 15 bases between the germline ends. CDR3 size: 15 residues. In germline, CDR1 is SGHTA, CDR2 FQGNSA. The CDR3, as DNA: TGTGCCAGCAGCTTCGGCACCACAGCAGGTGAAAAACTGTTTTTT. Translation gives CASSFGTTAGEKLFF.

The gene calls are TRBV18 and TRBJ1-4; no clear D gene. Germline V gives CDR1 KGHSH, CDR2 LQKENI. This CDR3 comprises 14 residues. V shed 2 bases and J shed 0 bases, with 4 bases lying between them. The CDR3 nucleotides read TGTGCCAGCTCACCAGGGGCAACTAATGAAAAACTGTTTTTT. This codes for CASSPGATNEKLFF.

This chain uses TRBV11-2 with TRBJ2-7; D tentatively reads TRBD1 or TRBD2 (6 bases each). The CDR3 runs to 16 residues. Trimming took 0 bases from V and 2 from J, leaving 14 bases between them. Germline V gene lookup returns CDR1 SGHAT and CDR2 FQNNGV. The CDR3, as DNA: TGTGCCAGCAGCTTAGATGGGGGGCCTCTGGCCTACGAGCAGTACTTC. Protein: CASSLDGGPLAYEQYF.

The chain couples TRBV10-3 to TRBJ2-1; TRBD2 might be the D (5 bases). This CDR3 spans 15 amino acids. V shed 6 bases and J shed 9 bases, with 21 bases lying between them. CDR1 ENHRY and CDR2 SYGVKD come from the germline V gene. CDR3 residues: CAIRPGRTTLGEQFF. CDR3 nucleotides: TGTGCCATCAGACCCGGGCGGACGACACTAGGTGAGCAGTTCTTC.

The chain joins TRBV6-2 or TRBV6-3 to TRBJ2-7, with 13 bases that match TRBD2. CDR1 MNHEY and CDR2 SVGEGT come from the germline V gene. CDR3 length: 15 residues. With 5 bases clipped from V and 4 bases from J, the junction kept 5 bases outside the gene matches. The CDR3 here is CASSGLAGASYEQYF. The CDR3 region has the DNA TGTGCCAGCAGTGGACTAGCGGGAGCTTCGTACGAGCAGTACTTC.

Here the CDR3 DNA reads TGTGCCAGCAGCGCCACCGGGACAGTACAAGAGACCCAGTACTTC. This sequence encodes CASSATGTVQETQYF. J is TRBJ2-5 and V is TRBV9, with TRBD1 matching over 7 bases. Germline CDR1 and CDR2: SGDLS and YYNGEE. V lost 3 bases and J lost 2; bases outside the gene matches: 7. The CDR3 has 15 amino acids.

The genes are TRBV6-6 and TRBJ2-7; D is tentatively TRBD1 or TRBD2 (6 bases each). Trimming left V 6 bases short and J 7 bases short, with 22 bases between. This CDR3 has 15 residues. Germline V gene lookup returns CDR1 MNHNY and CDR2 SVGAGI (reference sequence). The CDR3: CASRLQGGGRWEQYF. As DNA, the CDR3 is TGTGCCAGCAGATTACAGGGAGGAGGCCGGTGGGAGCAGTACTTC.